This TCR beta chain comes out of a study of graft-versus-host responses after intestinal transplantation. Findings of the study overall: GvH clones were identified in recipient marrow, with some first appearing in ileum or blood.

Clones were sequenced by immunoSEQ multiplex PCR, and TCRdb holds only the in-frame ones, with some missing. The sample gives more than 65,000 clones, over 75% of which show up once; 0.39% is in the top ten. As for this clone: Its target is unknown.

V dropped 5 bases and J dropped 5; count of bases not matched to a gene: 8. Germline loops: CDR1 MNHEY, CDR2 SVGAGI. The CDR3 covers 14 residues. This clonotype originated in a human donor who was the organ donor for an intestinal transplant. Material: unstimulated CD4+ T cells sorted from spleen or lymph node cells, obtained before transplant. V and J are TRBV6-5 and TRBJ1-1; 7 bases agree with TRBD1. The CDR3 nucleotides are TGTGCCAGCAGTCACCGGGGACAGTTTACTGAAGCTTTCTTT. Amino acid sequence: CASSHRGQFTEAFF.